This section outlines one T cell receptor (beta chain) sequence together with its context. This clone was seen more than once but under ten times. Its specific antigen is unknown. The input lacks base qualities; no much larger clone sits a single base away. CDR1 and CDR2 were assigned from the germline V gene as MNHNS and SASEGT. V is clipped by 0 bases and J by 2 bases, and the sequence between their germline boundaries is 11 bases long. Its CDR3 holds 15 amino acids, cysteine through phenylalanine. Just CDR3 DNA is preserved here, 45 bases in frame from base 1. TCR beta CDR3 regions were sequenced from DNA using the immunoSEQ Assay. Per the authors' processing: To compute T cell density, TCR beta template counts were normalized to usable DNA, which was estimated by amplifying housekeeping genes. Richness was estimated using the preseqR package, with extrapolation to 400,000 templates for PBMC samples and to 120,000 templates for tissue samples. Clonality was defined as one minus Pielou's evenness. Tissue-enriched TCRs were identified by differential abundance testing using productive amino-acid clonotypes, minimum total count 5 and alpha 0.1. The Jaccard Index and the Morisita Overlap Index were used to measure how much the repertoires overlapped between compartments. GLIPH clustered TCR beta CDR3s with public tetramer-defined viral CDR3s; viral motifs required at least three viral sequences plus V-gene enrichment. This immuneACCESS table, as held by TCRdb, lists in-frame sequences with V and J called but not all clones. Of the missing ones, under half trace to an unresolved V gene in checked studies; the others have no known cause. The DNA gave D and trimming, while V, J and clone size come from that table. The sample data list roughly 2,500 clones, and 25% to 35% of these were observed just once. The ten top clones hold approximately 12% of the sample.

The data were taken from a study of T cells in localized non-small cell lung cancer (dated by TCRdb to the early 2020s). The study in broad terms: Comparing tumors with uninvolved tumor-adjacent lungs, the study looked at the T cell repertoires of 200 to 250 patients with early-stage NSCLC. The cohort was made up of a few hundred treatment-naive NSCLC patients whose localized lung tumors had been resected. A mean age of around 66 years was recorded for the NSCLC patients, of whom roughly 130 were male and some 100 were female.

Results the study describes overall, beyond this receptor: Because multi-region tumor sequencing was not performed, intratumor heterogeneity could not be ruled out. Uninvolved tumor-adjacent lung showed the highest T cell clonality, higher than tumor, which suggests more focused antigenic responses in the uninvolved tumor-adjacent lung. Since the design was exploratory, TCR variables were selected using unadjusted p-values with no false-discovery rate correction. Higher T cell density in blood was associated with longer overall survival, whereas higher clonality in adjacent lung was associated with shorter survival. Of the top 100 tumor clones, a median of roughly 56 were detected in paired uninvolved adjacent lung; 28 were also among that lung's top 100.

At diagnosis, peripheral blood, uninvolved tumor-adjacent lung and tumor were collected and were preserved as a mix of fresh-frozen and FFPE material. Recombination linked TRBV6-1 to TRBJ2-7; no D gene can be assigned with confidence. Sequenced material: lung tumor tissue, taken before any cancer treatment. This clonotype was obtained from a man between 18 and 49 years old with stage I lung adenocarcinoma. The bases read TGTGCCAGCAGTGAAGCCCAACGGGTGCCCTACGAGCAGTACTTC. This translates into CASSEAQRVPYEQYF.